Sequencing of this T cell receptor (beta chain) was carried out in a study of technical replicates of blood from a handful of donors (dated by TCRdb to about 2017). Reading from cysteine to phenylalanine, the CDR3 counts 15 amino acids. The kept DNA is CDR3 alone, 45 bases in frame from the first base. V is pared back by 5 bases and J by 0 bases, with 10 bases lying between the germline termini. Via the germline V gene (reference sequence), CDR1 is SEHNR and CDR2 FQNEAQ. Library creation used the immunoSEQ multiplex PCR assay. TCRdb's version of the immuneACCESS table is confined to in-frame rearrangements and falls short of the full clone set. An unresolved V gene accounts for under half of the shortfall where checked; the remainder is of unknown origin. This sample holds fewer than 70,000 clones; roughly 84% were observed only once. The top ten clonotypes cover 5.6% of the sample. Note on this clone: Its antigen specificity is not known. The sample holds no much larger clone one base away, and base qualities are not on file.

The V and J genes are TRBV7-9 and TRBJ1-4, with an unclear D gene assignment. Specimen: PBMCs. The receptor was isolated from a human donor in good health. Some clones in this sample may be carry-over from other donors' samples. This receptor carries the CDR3 CASSPRLATNEKLFF. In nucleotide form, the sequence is TGTGCCAGCAGCCCCCGTCTAGCAACTAATGAAAAACTGTTTTTT.